This TCR beta chain was recovered during a study of cytomegalovirus exposure and HLA in healthy donors (dated by TCRdb to 2016 to 2017). Turning to the overall study: An earlier analysis of several hundred of the donors reported more than 250 Gb of sequence data and roughly 110 million unique TCR beta sequences from roughly 200 million T cells. An early release that covered several hundred HLA-typed donors contained about 300 gigabases of sequencing data and tens of millions of unique TCR sequences. The genetic ancestry cluster associated with self-reported Caucasian donors included 81% of the roughly 410 genotyped donors. The study aimed to test whether signatures of past pathogen exposure could be identified by cataloging public T cell receptors. Using immunosequencing, the study profiled T cell repertoires from 666 subjects and related those repertoires to cytomegalovirus serostatus. Along with the roughly 670-subject first cohort, a separate validation cohort of over a hundred different subjects was used. High-throughput TCR immunosequencing, statistical association of individual TCRs with disease status, and machine learning were combined to predict cytomegalovirus infection status. In a later analysis, previously published TCR beta repertoires from hundreds of donors were re-analyzed and high-resolution HLA genotyping was added so that TCR occurrence patterns could be studied. The later analysis used no new phenotypic data to find candidate immune exposures, relying instead on TCR beta sequences and their occurrence across donors. An earlier analysis of approximately 580 of the donors used high-throughput TCR beta sequencing to judge whether each TCR beta V gene segment behaved as functional or pseudogenic. Donor age, sex, ethnicity and CMV serostatus were compiled alongside the repertoire data. A later genetic analysis took genome-wide SNP genotypes for about 55% of the 666 donors and used that subset as a discovery cohort. All discovery cohort repertoires had been generated on a single sequencing platform. Both class I and class II loci were covered by HLA typing, at four-digit resolution. The number of typed donors differed by locus: roughly 620-630 for A, B, C, DRB1 and DQB1; approximately 540 for DQA1; around 610 for DPA1; and around 470 for DPB1. Because of strong linkage in the cohort, roughly five DR-DQ haplotypes were treated as single units for association and clustering. Across approximately 400 genotyped donors of the cohort, an average of about 240,000 unique TCR beta nucleotide sequences per donor were sequenced, and roughly 20% of those sequences were non-productive.

Study-level results and caveats: A few of the identified cytomegalovirus-associated TCR beta chains were confirmed in vitro to be specific for cytomegalovirus antigens. When HLA alleles, especially DR and DQ, strongly co-occurred, attributing TCR associations to individual alleles was difficult. At a false discovery rate of 0.05, a later analysis linked around 15,000 TCR beta sequences to specific HLA alleles. In a later analysis, HLA-associated TCR beta chains were found to be more clonally expanded and to have lower generation probabilities than equally common non-associated chains. Across donors, most TCR sequences were observed very rarely, whereas some public TCRs were present in many individuals. The only immune exposure information available for the cohort was CMV serostatus. Correlated functional status among segregating V segments might be attributable to linkage disequilibrium, but an unknown experimental factor could not be ruled out. Cytomegalovirus status was reported to be diagnosed by the classifier with high specificity and sensitivity in both the original and validation cohorts. According to a later analysis, TCR association rates differed among HLA loci, with DRB1 alleles showing the most associated TCRs and HLA-C alleles showing the fewest. In the study, roughly 160 TCR beta chains were listed as associated with cytomegalovirus. A later genetic analysis reported fewer N-insertions in productive TCRs among donors in an Asian-associated ancestry cluster than the roughly 650-donor mean. Some IMGT-functional V segments, including TRBV6-2 and TRBV6-3, could not be told apart with the 87-base-pair reads, so those segments were excluded. The sequencing pipeline was judged likely to have produced a cluster of highly shared sequence variants as a technical artifact. The presence/absence analyses assumed that sequencing depth was roughly uniform across donors, and that assumption may not be true. Because HLA typing was unavailable for some donors at each locus, only the typed subset was used in association tests. In a later genetic analysis, a missense DCLRE1C variant was associated with V-gene and J-gene trimming of TCR beta chains, and the association was replicated in an independent cohort. Only TCR beta chains were sequenced in this cohort, and the absence of alpha or paired-chain data limited detectable features. In a later analysis, several top co-occurrence clusters were reported to appear linked to parvovirus B19, influenza, CMV and Epstein-Barr virus. A later analysis found that most CMV-associated TCR beta chains appeared HLA-restricted, with HLA associations seemingly driven largely by CMV exposure. The authors suggested that the approach could potentially be extended to other disease states and immunological phenotypes. An earlier analysis of approximately 500 of the donors showed that most TCR beta V segments appeared in productive rearrangements either about 90% or about 30% of the time, which broadly matched IMGT annotations. A further reported finding was that TCR beta sequences accurately predicted the HLA-A and HLA-B alleles for most subjects in the first cohort. Because counts were too low, seventeen rarely observed V segments, including chromosome 9 orphons, were excluded from the earlier analysis of around 640 of the donors.

Library preparation was by the immunoSEQ multiplex PCR assay. For the multiplex PCR, a mixture combining 60 forward primers for TCR Vbeta segments and 13 reverse primers for TCR Jbeta segments was used. The CDR3 region of rearranged TCR beta genes was amplified from genomic DNA by a multiplex PCR assay. On the Illumina HiSeq System, the amplified TCR beta libraries were sequenced as 87-base-pair reads. As for the authors' bioinformatics: A later analysis counted about 82 million unique TCR beta chains across the 666 repertoires, and around 9.9 million of these chains were shared by at least two donors. A nearest-neighbor algorithm error-corrected the raw reads and collapsed the reads into unique sequences, merging closely related sequences to remove PCR and sequencing errors. V, D and J gene segments were assigned by aligning CDR3 sequences to IMGT reference sequences. Each retained sequence needed at least a six-nucleotide match to both a V gene segment and a J gene segment. Rearrangements were called productive when the CDR3 lacked stop codons and stayed in frame with V and J; all others were non-productive. CDR3 was defined by IMGT convention, running from the second conserved V-encoded cysteine to the conserved J-encoded phenylalanine. The earlier analysis of around 640 of the donors excluded sequences that lacked an unambiguous match to a single V gene segment. An earlier analysis of 450 to 650 of the donors called V segments functional above 56.7% productive rearrangements and segregating when the between-donor standard deviation exceeded 5%. A statistical classification framework was built for diagnosing cytomegalovirus status from the catalog of TCR beta chain sequences. In a later analysis, V and J genes were assigned by comparing TCR nucleotide sequences against IMGT/GENE-DB human TR gene sequences. The TCRdist pipeline was used in a later analysis to assign CDR3 sequences and most-parsimonious VDJ recombination scenarios. In a later analysis, each TCR beta chain was defined by its CDR3 amino acid sequence together with its V-gene family, and reads without a unique V-gene family were excluded. To address suspected cross-contamination and a sequencing artifact, a later analysis removed 592 highly shared, low-generation-probability nucleotide sequences. A later analysis calculated a clonal expansion index for each public chain from normalized within-repertoire ranks of inferred template counts. Generation probabilities in a later analysis came from a VDJ recombination model fitted to out-of-frame rearrangements, and those results were checked against IGoR. A later analysis scored TCR-TCR, TCR-HLA and TCR-CMV co-occurrence with hypergeometric tests, applying a repertoire-size bias correction to TCR pairs. False discovery rates were estimated in a later analysis by permuting HLA or CMV assignments 20 times. In a later analysis, co-occurring TCRs were grouped using DBSCAN, with TCRdist sequence similarity added in when clustering inside HLA-allele-positive subsets. Repertoires with fewer than 30,000 or more than 120,000 public chains, plus five repertoires with anomalous nucleotide sharing, were excluded from co-occurrence clustering. Imported from immuneACCESS, the table was reduced by TCRdb to in-frame sequences with V and J called. These copies leave out some clones; in studies compared against another copy, an unresolved V gene accounts for under half, and the cause of the remainder is not known. D and trimming come from the DNA, and the V and J calls and clone size come from that table. In all, the sample holds approximately 170,000 clones, and 75% to 90% of those were seen once. 1.2% of the sample is taken by the ten largest.

For CDR1 and CDR2, the germline V gene (reference sequence) lists SGHNT and YYREEE. V was cut back by 4 bases and J by 7 bases, leaving a gap of 15 bases between them. The CDR3, from cysteine to valine, totals 13 residues. The entry retains the CDR3 DNA only, 39 bases that are in frame from base 1. In total, around 600 healthy bone marrow donors made up the cohort. At the time of sampling, every cohort member was nominally healthy, though immune exposures that went unrecorded were likely present. The donor was CMV seronegative and belonged to the group of several hundred seronegative cohort members. Each donor provided a peripheral blood sample, and peripheral blood mononuclear cells were used for TCR beta sequencing. Genomic DNA was extracted from the blood cell samples with the Qiagen DNeasy Blood Extraction Kit. A word on this clone: Its antigen is currently not known. Base-call qualities are not available, and no considerably larger clone is one nucleotide away.

Sequencing was performed on PBMCs. The clonotype was recovered from a boy younger than 10 in good health and CMV-seronegative. The chain is assembled from TRBV5-4 and TRBJ2-7; the D gene is possibly TRBD1, with 6 bases matching. The nucleotide sequence is given as TGTGCCAGCAGCGGGGACAATGCCAGGGAGCAGTACGTC. This codes for CASSGDNAREQYV.